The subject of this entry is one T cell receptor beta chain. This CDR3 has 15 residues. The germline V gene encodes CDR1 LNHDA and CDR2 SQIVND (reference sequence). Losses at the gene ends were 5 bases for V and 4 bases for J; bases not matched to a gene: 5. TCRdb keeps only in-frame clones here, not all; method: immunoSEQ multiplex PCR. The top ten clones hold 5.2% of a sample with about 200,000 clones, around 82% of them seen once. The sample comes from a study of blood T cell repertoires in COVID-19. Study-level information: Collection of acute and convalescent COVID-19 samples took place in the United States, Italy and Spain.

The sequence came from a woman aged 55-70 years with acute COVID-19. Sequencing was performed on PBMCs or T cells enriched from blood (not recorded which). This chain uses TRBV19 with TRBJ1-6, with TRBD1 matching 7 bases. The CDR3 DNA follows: TGTGCCAGTAGTGAGGAGGGGGCATATAATTCACCCCTCCACTTT. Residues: CASSEEGAYNSPLHF. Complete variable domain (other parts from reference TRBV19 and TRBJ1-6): DGGITQSPKYLFRKEGQNVTLSCEQNLNHDAMYWYRQDPGQGLRLIYYSQIVNDFQKGDIAEGYSVSREKKESFPLTVTSAQKNPTAFYLCASSEEGAYNSPLHFGNGTRLTVT.